The clone carrying this T cell receptor beta chain is a singleton in its sample. Under the authors' procedure: Amplified reference gene primers provided the basis for estimating nucleated cell counts. Clones were sequenced by immunoSEQ multiplex PCR, and TCRdb holds only the in-frame ones, with some missing. That table supplies the V and J calls and clone size; D and trimming were determined from the DNA. Among under 300,000 clones listed, roughly four fifths were seen once. The entry originates in a study of blood T cell repertoires in COVID-19. The sequence was obtained from a woman aged 80 or over with acute or convalescent COVID-19. The specimen sequenced was peripheral blood.

The CDR3 coding sequence is TGTGCCAGCAGCTTGGACACCAATCAGCCCCAGCATTTT. Residues: CASSLDTNQPQHF. V is TRBV5-4 and J is TRBJ1-5; D gene uncertain. The V and J ends lost 0 bases and 3 bases respectively, with 4 bases between them. The CDR3 contains 13 residues. Germline V gene lookup returns CDR1 SGHNT and CDR2 YYREEE (reference sequence).